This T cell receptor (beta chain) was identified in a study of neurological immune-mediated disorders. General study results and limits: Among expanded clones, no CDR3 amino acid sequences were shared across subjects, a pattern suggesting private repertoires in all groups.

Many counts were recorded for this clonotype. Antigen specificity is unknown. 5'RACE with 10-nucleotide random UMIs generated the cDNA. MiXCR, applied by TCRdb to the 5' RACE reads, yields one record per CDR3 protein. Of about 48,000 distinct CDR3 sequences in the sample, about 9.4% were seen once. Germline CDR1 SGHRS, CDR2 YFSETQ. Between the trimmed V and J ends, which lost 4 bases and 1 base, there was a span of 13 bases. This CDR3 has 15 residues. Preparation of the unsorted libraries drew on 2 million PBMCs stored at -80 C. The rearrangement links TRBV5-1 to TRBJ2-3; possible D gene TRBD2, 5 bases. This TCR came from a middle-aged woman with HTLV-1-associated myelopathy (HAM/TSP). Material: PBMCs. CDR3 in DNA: TGCGCCAGCAGCCATAGCGACGCACGCACAGATACGCAGTATTTT. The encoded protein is CASSHSDARTDTQYF.